This T cell receptor beta chain was captured in a study of blood T cells in healthy people across ages. Notes on the study in general: Across the age range, TCR beta diversity per million T cells fell in a roughly linear way.

The CDR3 is 14 amino acids. V was shortened by 7 bases and J by 0 bases, with 10 bases between the two germline ends. CDR1 is SNHLY and CDR2 is FYNNEI in the germline V gene. Through a sample-barcoded 5' primer and a J-beta primer mix, a second PCR was run for roughly 6 to 11 cycles. Every sample gave at least 2.5 million paired-end reads containing CDR3. MiXCR was run by TCRdb on the 5' RACE reads, yielding one entry per CDR3 protein. The data hold about 1,000,000 distinct CDR3 sequences, with under 55% observed a single time. To note about this clonotype: What it binds is not known.

The sample was blood. The sequence came from a woman in her sixties in good health. The chain combines TRBV2 with TRBJ1-5, with D possibly matching TRBD1 (5 bases). The CDR3 loop reads CASILDISNQPQHF. In nucleotides, the CDR3 is TGTGCCAGCATTCTGGACATTAGCAATCAGCCCCAGCATTTT.